This T cell receptor beta chain appears in the sequencing data of a study of T cells after posttransplantation cyclophosphamide. This clone was seen repeatedly, ten times or more. The antigen remains unidentified. Produced via immunoSEQ multiplex PCR; TCRdb's table is partial and in-frame only. The specimen gives around 7,000 clones without singletons; the ten biggest hold around 6%. Study results and limitations: TRB overlap between skin or GI tissue T cells and blood was limited. Recipient CMV seropositivity and CMV reactivation strongly tracked TRB clonality. Later post-transplant blood repertoires were often dominated by donor CD8+ memory clones.

Cyclophosphamide on days +3 and +4 followed busulfan-fludarabine conditioning and a marrow graft. The CDR3 totals 13 residues. CDR1 and CDR2 from the germline V gene are SGHAT and FQNNGV. V shed 1 base and J shed 4 bases, with 7 bases lying between them. The TCR was taken from a female patient aged 45 to 65 who received an allogeneic stem cell transplant from an unrelated donor, was CMV-positive, and had acute GVHD only. Some T cells may arise from the graft donor. The starting material was PBMCs, obtained after allogeneic stem cell transplant with posttransplant cyclophosphamide. This chain connects TRBV11-2 to TRBJ2-5, with a possible D match to TRBD1 (5 bases). The CDR3 sequence is CASSLAGAETQYF. CDR3 nucleotide sequence: TGTGCCAGCAGCTTAGCTGGGGCAGAGACCCAGTACTTC.